Following are 27 T cell receptor beta chains from one sample sequenced in a study of cytomegalovirus exposure and HLA in healthy donors. Primers included in the PCR were 60 Vbeta and 13 Jbeta primers. Generated by immunoSEQ multiplex PCR, the TCRdb table keeps only in-frame clones and is missing some. Of 150,000 or so clones listed, 82% are singletons. Specimen: PBMCs. These receptors were taken from a man aged 25-45 years in good health and CMV-seropositive.

This chain links TRBV27 with TRBJ2-1, with D unresolved. Germline assignment: CDR1 MNHEY and CDR2 SMNVEV (reference sequence). V shed 2 bases and J shed 0 bases, with 11 bases lying between them. This CDR3 has 16 amino acids. CDR3 in amino acids: CASSLEHGSSYNEQFF. CDR3 coding DNA: TGTGCCAGCAGTTTAGAGCATGGTAGCTCCTACAATGAGCAGTTCTTC.

This clone was detected once. The chain employs TRBV6-4 and TRBJ2-5; 10 positions match TRBD2. J was trimmed by 5 bases and V by 6 bases; bases with no gene match: 6. Germline CDR1 is MRHNA and CDR2 is SNTAGT. This CDR3 has 14 amino acids. The CDR3 reads CASSPGTSEETQYF. The DNA for the CDR3 is TGTGCCAGCAGCCCAGGGACTAGCGAGGAGACCCAGTACTTC.

The chain recombines TRBV6-5 with TRBJ2-5; TRBD2 matches at 7 bases. This CDR3 contains 14 residues. Per germline, CDR1 MNHEY and CDR2 SVGAGI. J lost 1 base, V lost 8 bases, and 7 bases had no gene match. CDR3 region: CASGLGGVQETQYF. In DNA form, the CDR3 reads TGTGCCAGCGGGCTGGGGGGGGTCCAAGAGACCCAGTACTTC.

The chain couples TRBV18 to TRBJ1-1; 8 bases line up with TRBD1. This CDR3 region has 14 residues. Germline V gene data show CDR1 as KGHSH and CDR2 as LQKENI. With V trimmed by 4 bases and J by 3 bases, 4 bases remained unmatched. CDR3 region: CASSLTGADTEAFF. CDR3 DNA sequence: TGTGCCAGCTCACTGACAGGGGCGGACACTGAAGCTTTCTTT.

The chain recombines TRBV18 with TRBJ1-5; TRBD1 might be the D (5 bases). This CDR3 spans 14 amino acids. Germline assignment: CDR1 KGHSH and CDR2 LQKENI. V was clipped by 5 bases and J by 4 bases, with 12 bases between them. CDR3 sequence reads: CASSMDQGNQPQHF. In DNA, the CDR3 is TGTGCCAGCTCAATGGATCAGGGTAATCAGCCCCAGCATTTT.

V and J are TRBV7-3 and TRBJ1-2, with D unclear. Germline lookup yields CDR1 SGHTA and CDR2 FQGTGA. The CDR3 loop spans 13 amino acids. Trimming took 4 bases from V and 8 from J, leaving 14 bases between them. The CDR3: CASSSSGGRGYTF. CDR3 DNA: TGTGCCAGCAGCTCCTCCGGAGGGCGAGGCTACACCTTC.

This chain joins TRBV28 and TRBJ2-5; the D gene is possibly TRBD1 (6 bases). Germline assignment: CDR1 MDHEN and CDR2 SYDVKM. V lost 3 bases and J 5 bases, leaving 10 bases between the germline ends. This CDR3 region has 13 residues. The DNA of the CDR3 is TGTGCCAGCAGTTTCCCAGGGGTGGAGACCCAGTACTTC. It yields the protein CASSFPGVETQYF.

V usage is TRBV2 and J usage is TRBJ2-7, with TRBD2 matching 10 bases. The germline CDR1 and CDR2 sequences are SNHLY and FYNNEI. The CDR3 has 15 residues. V shed 2 bases and J 0 bases; nucleotides not matched to a gene: 1. Written as DNA, the CDR3 is TGTGCCAGCAGTGAAAGGACTAGCGGCTCCTACGAGCAGTACTTC. Its protein is CASSERTSGSYEQYF.

The chain carries TRBV18 and TRBJ1-6; the match to TRBD1 covers 7 bases. The V segment lost 5 bases and the J segment 9 bases; nucleotides outside the gene matches: 10. Germline V gene lookup returns CDR1 KGHSH and CDR2 LQKENI. This CDR3 is built from 15 residues. This CDR3 reads CASSSDRSSGSPLHF. The CDR3 DNA reads TGTGCCAGCTCATCGGACAGGAGTAGTGGTTCACCCCTCCACTTT.

The rearrangement joins TRBV4-2 to TRBJ2-1, with D perhaps matching TRBD2 (6 bases). Trimming took off 0 bases at V and 9 bases at J, with 12 bases between the two ends. This CDR3 has 14 residues. Germline V gene lookup returns CDR1 LGHNA and CDR2 YNFKEQ. The CDR3 spells CASSQDAGTSEQFF. The CDR3 bases are TGTGCCAGCAGCCAAGATGCGGGGACGAGTGAGCAGTTCTTC.

The chain uses TRBV25-1 and TRBJ1-5, with a possible D match to TRBD1 (6 bases). The CDR3 totals 13 residues. Trimming removed 3 bases from V and 9 bases from J, with 12 bases in between. Germline V CDR1 and CDR2: MGHDK, SYGVNS. CDR3: CASSDWGGAPQHF. CDR3 DNA: TGTGCCAGCAGTGATTGGGGGGGCGCGCCCCAGCATTTT.

The chain links TRBV7-8 to TRBJ2-3; 10 bases match TRBD1. Germline values: CDR1 SGHVS, CDR2 FQNEAQ. Trimming cost V 1 base and J 2 bases; bases outside gene matches: 3. The CDR3 sequence is 16 residues long. CDR3 region: CASSLGTGGNTDTQYF. In DNA, the CDR3 is TGTGCCAGCAGCTTAGGGACAGGGGGTAACACAGATACGCAGTATTTT. Combining the CDR3 with reference TRBV7-8 and TRBJ2-3 gives the whole variable domain GAGVSQSPRYKVAKRGQDVALRCDPISGHVSLFWYQQALGQGPEFLTYFQNEAQLDKSGLPSDRFFAERPEGSVSTLKIQRTQQEDSAVYLCASSLGTGGNTDTQYFGPGTRLTVL.

The V call is TRBV5-1, the J call TRBJ1-1; D not certain. The CDR3 extends over 14 amino acids. V gave up 4 bases and J gave up 1 base, with 11 bases separating them. The germline CDR1 and CDR2 sequences are SGHRS and YFSETQ. CDR3 loop: CASSPESRNTEAFF. Written as DNA, the CDR3 is TGCGCCAGCAGCCCCGAGAGTCGGAACACTGAAGCTTTCTTT.

The chain uses TRBV10-3 and TRBJ1-5; tentative D call: TRBD1 (5 bases). The CDR3 length is 13 residues. Germline assignment: CDR1 ENHRY and CDR2 SYGVKD. V shed 6 bases and J shed 7 bases, with 13 bases lying between them. CDR3 coding DNA: TGTGCCATCAGCCAAGGAGGGGAACAGCCCCAGCATTTT. This codes for CAISQGGEQPQHF.

The V gene is TRBV9, the J gene TRBJ2-3; 7 bases are shared with TRBD1. Trimming cost V 0 bases and J 5 bases; bases outside gene matches: 6. CDR3 length: 15 residues. Per the germline V gene, CDR1 is SGDLS and CDR2 is YYNGEE. CDR3 protein: CASSVGTGDGDTQYF. The CDR3 DNA is TGTGCCAGCAGCGTAGGCACAGGGGATGGAGATACGCAGTATTTT.

This sequence joins TRBV5-8 and TRBJ2-7; D possibly corresponds to TRBD1 (9 bases). CDR1 and CDR2 (germline): SGHTS, YDEGEE. V lost 5 bases to trimming and J lost 3 bases, with 18 bases between them. The CDR3 loop spans 15 amino acids. The CDR3 loop is CASSFSGTGFYEQYF. DNA of the CDR3: TGTGCCAGCAGTTTTAGCGGGACAGGGTTCTACGAGCAGTACTTC.

The V gene is TRBV15, the J gene TRBJ2-7; tentatively, D is TRBD1 (6 bases). CDR3 length equals 13 residues. Trimming removed 8 bases from V and 0 bases from J, with 11 bases in between. CDR1 is LNHNV and CDR2 is YYDKDF in the germline V gene (reference sequence). The CDR3, as DNA: TGTGCCACCCGGGACACGAGCTCCTACGAGCAGTACTTC. Protein product: CATRDTSSYEQYF.

The chain carries TRBV10-3 and TRBJ1-2, with D perhaps matching TRBD1 (5 bases). The CDR3 is 16 amino acids. Trimming removed 2 bases from V and 2 bases from J, with 15 bases in between. From germline, CDR1 is ENHRY and CDR2 SYGVKD. The CDR3, as DNA: TGTGCCATCAGTGAGACCAAGACCCGGGGGAACTATGGCTACACCTTC. This codes for CAISETKTRGNYGYTF.

The chain couples TRBV2 to TRBJ2-3; D is undetermined. This CDR3 has 13 amino acids. The V gene lost 3 bases and the J gene lost 4 bases, with 8 bases spanning the gap. Germline assignment: CDR1 SNHLY and CDR2 FYNNEI. DNA of the CDR3: TGTGCCAGCAGTGAGTTGCAGGCAGATACGCAGTATTTT. The encoded protein is CASSELQADTQYF.

This clone was detected once. The V gene is TRBV28, the J gene TRBJ2-5, with 11 positions matching TRBD1. Germline values: CDR1 MDHEN, CDR2 SYDVKM. The CDR3 consists of 16 residues. With V trimmed by 2 bases and J by 2 bases, 4 bases remained unmatched. The CDR3: CASSLVGQGGQETQYF. In nucleotides, the CDR3 is TGTGCCAGCAGTTTAGTGGGACAGGGGGGACAAGAGACCCAGTACTTC.

V gene TRBV7-2 combines with J gene TRBJ2-3; 14 bases are shared with TRBD2. CDR3 size: 15 residues. V dropped 5 bases and J dropped 7; count of bases not matched to a gene: 5. Looked up from germline, CDR1 is SGHTA and CDR2 is FQGNSA. As DNA, the CDR3 is TGTGCCAGCAGCCTTGGGACTAGCGGGAGCAATACGCAGTATTTT. This gives the protein CASSLGTSGSNTQYF. Drawing the rest from reference TRBV7-2 and TRBJ2-3, the complete variable domain is GAGVSQSPSNKVTEKGKDVELRCDPISGHTALYWYRQSLGQGLEFLIYFQGNSAPDKSGLPSDRFSAERTGGSVSTLTIQRTQQEDSAVYLCASSLGTSGSNTQYFGPGTRLTVL.

The rearrangement uses TRBV7-9 and TRBJ2-1; TRBD2 aligns across 11 bases. The germline V gene has CDR1 SEHNR and CDR2 FQNEAQ (reference sequence). The CDR3 runs to 17 residues. V shed 3 bases, J shed 4 bases, and the junction held 8 bases outside the gene matches. In DNA, the CDR3 is TGTGCCAGCAGCTTCACACTAGCGGGAGCCATTTACAATGAGCAGTTCTTC. Amino acid sequence: CASSFTLAGAIYNEQFF.

This clone showed up just a few times. V gene TRBV5-6 combines with J gene TRBJ1-5; TRBD1 matches at 7 bases. The CDR3 contains 15 residues. The junction had 8 bases not matched to a gene; V was cut back by 1 base and J by 7 bases. Germline loops: CDR1 SGHDT, CDR2 YYEEEE. DNA of the CDR3: TGTGCCAGCAGCTTGTGGGCGGCAGGGGGGCAGCCCCAGCATTTT. It translates to CASSLWAAGGQPQHF. Based on the CDR3 plus reference TRBV5-6 and TRBJ1-5, the full variable domain is DAGVTQSPTHLIKTRGQQVTLRCSPKSGHDTVSWYQQALGQGPQFIFQYYEEEERQRGNFPDRFSGHQFPNYSSELNVNALLLGDSALYLCASSLWAAGGQPQHFGDGTRLSIL.

The chain recombines TRBV13 with TRBJ2-1; a possible D gene is TRBD2 (6 bases). The CDR3 loop spans 18 amino acids. CDR1 is PRHDT, CDR2 FYEKMQ, per germline (reference sequence). The V gene lost 0 bases and the J gene lost 1 base, with 16 bases spanning the gap. This CDR3 is CASSLGLEEAGSYNEQFF. CDR3 bases: TGTGCCAGCAGCTTAGGCCTGGAGGAGGCGGGGTCCTACAATGAGCAGTTCTTC. The variable domain in full, completed from reference TRBV13 and TRBJ2-1, reads AAGVIQSPRHLIKEKRETATLKCYPIPRHDTVYWYQQGPGQDPQFLISFYEKMQSDKGSIPDRFSAQQFSDYHSELNMSSLELGDSALYFCASSLGLEEAGSYNEQFFGPGTRLTVL.

The rearrangement joins TRBV7-8 to TRBJ1-3, with TRBD1 matching 7 bases. This CDR3 comprises 16 residues. V shed 3 bases, J shed 0 bases, and the junction held 5 bases outside the gene matches. Germline CDR1 reads SGHVS; CDR2 reads FQNEAQ. CDR3 loop: CASSFRRGISGNTIYF. CDR3 nucleotide sequence: TGTGCCAGCAGCTTCCGCAGGGGGATCTCTGGAAACACCATATATTTT.

V and J are TRBV19 and TRBJ2-7, with 7 bases that match TRBD1. Germline V gives CDR1 LNHDA, CDR2 SQIVND (reference sequence). Unmatched junction bases numbered 10, after V lost 3 bases and J lost 5 bases. The CDR3 has 15 amino acids. CDR3 sequence (DNA): TGTGCCAGTAGTATTGTGACAGGGACACCCCACGAGCAGTACTTC. Residues: CASSIVTGTPHEQYF. The full variable domain, rest sourced from reference TRBV19 and TRBJ2-7, is DGGITQSPKYLFRKEGQNVTLSCEQNLNHDAMYWYRQDPGQGLRLIYYSQIVNDFQKGDIAEGYSVSREKKESFPLTVTSAQKNPTAFYLCASSIVTGTPHEQYFGPGTRLTVT.

The CDR3 reads CASTGGAGTDTQYF. CDR3 coding DNA: TGTGCCAGCACGGGGGGGGCCGGCACAGATACGCAGTATTTT. The rearrangement uses TRBV6-1 and TRBJ2-3; 8 bases agree with TRBD2. The V segment lost 7 bases and the J segment 1 base; nucleotides outside the gene matches: 4. The CDR3 covers 14 residues. Per the germline V gene, CDR1 is MNHNS and CDR2 is SASEGT.